This record concerns one T cell receptor (beta chain) sequence. The sample is drawn from a study of shared clonotypes between healthy human individuals. The germline gives CDR1 MDHEN, CDR2 SYDVKM. The CDR3 runs 16 residues. Germline trimming cut 4 bases from V and 6 bases from J; bases unmatched to any gene: 11. Profiled with immunoSEQ multiplex PCR; TCRdb holds only in-frame clones, not every one. In the table there are 2 million to 2.5 million clones, 80% to 95% of which are singletons. The chain carries TRBV28 and TRBJ1-5; 8 bases align to TRBD1. The receptor comes from a young man in good health. Some clones in this sample may be carry-over from other donors' samples. Sequencing was carried out using naive CD4+ T cells from PBMCs. The subset denotes: CD45RA+ positively selected. The CDR3 DNA reads as TGTGCCAGCAGTTCCCCCGGGGACAGGTTAGGTCAGCCCCAGCATTTT. Protein: CASSSPGDRLGQPQHF.